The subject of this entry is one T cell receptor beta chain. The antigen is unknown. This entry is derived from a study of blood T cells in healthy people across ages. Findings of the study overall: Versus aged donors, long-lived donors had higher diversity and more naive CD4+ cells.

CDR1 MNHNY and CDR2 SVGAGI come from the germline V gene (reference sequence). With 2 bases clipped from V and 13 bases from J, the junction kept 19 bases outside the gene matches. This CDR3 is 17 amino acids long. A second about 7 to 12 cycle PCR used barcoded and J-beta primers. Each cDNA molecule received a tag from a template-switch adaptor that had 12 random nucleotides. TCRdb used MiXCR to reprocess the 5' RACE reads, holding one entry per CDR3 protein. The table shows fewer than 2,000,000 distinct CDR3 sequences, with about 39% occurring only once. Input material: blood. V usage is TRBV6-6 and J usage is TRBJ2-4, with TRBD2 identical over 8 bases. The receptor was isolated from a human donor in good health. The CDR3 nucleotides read TGTGCCAGCAGTTACCAAAGCGGGGGAAACTCCTACAATGAGCAGTACTTC. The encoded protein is CASSYQSGGNSYNEQYF.